Included here is one T cell receptor beta chain sequence, with context. The antigen is not known. It was healthy bone marrow donors who served as donors. The sample belongs to a study of cytomegalovirus exposure and HLA in healthy donors. It was with 60 Vbeta and 13 Jbeta primers that the PCR ran. Sequenced by immunoSEQ multiplex PCR; TCRdb stores in-frame clones only, minus some. Here the sample spans 150,000 to 200,000 clones, around 68% being singletons. The germline V gene has CDR1 MNHNY and CDR2 SVGAGI (reference sequence). Trimming cost V 10 bases and J 4 bases; bases outside gene matches: 13. This CDR3 is 15 amino acids long. Regarding the study as a whole: A likely sequencing artifact accounted for one observed cluster of highly shared sequence variants. In a later analysis, common viral pathogens appeared linked to several of the most significant clusters. A later analysis reportedly identified an Asian-associated ancestry cluster as carrying fewer N-insertions than the roughly 700-donor mean.

The sequencing sample was made of PBMCs. This sequence originates from a man aged 35-49 years in good health and CMV-seronegative. The chain is built from TRBV6-6 and TRBJ1-5; TRBD1 agrees at 7 bases. DNA for the CDR3: TGTGCCACACTTCGAAAACAGGGGACGAATCAGCCCCAGCATTTT. Amino acid sequence: CATLRKQGTNQPQHF.